Below, 8 T cell receptor beta chains from the same sample are listed, as sequenced in a study of vaccination and CD4 T cells after COVID-19. Treatment described: approximately nine-day PBMC culture with coronavirus spike peptide pools or control peptides (ViraFEST assay). Sequencing of DNA taken from cultured CD4+ T cells relied on the Oncomine TCR Beta short-read assay. MiXCR, applied by TCRdb to the PCR reads, yields one record per CDR3 protein. The table includes 20,000 or so distinct CDR3 sequences, roughly 63% detected once. Their recognized antigens are unknown. What was sequenced was CD4+ T cells from blood, cultured in vitro. The receptors originated from a human donor who had recovered from COVID-19.

The chain combines TRBV5-1 with TRBJ1-2; 9 nucleotides line up with TRBD1. Germline values: CDR1 SGHRS, CDR2 YFSETQ. CDR3 length equals 15 residues. The ends lost 0 bases at V and 13 bases at J; junction bases unmatched: 13. The CDR3 nucleotides are TGCGCCAGCAGCTTGGGCCTGGACAGGGGTTGGGTTTTCACCTTC. This gives the protein CASSLGLDRGWVFTF.

Of note for this clonotype: The CDR3 ends on some other residue instead of the conserved phenylalanine or tryptophan, so this is likely a read error. This chain uses TRBV7-9 with TRBJ2-5; D is undetermined. There are 13 residues in the CDR3. Per the germline V gene, CDR1 is SEHNR and CDR2 is FQNEAQ (reference sequence). V was cut by 1 base and J by 4 bases, with 7 bases left in between. CDR3 sequence (DNA): TGTGCCAGCAGCTTAGATGAGCCAGAGACCCAGTACTAC. This encodes CASSLDEPETQYY.

This chain connects TRBV11-2 to TRBJ1-2; TRBD1 is a possible D gene (5 bases). The germline V gene has CDR1 SGHAT and CDR2 FQNNGV. The CDR3 totals 13 residues. The ends were cut back, 2 bases at V and 4 bases at J, with 8 bases in the middle. CDR3 sequence (DNA): TGTGCCAGCAGCTTAAGGGGCCGCTATGGCTACACCTTC. Amino acid sequence: CASSLRGRYGYTF.

The V and J genes are TRBV2 and TRBJ1-1; no clear D. V was pared by 5 bases and J by 0 bases, with 10 bases between. In germline, CDR1 is SNHLY, CDR2 FYNNEI. CDR3 size: 14 residues. This CDR3 is CASSPRTLNTEAFF. In nucleotides, the CDR3 is TGTGCCAGCAGTCCCCGTACCCTGAACACTGAAGCTTTCTTT.

The rearrangement uses TRBV28 and TRBJ2-1; 7 bases are shared with TRBD2. The CDR3 runs to 14 residues. The junction had 3 bases not matched to a gene; V was cut back by 7 bases and J by 0 bases. Germline V gene sequence: CDR1 MDHEN, CDR2 SYDVKM. DNA for the CDR3: TGTGCCAGCACTCTAGCGGACTCCTACAATGAGCAGTTCTTC. It yields the protein CASTLADSYNEQFF.

V and J are TRBV12-3 or TRBV12-4 and TRBJ1-2; D possibly corresponds to TRBD1 (5 bases). The length of the CDR3 is 15 residues. Trimming took off 6 bases at V and 1 base at J, with 15 bases between the two ends. CDR3 region: CASRASGRVNYGYTF. The CDR3 coding sequence is TGTGCCAGCAGGGCGTCAGGCAGGGTTAACTATGGCTACACCTTC.

The chain links TRBV7-2 to TRBJ2-3, with 8 bases matching TRBD2. The CDR3 sequence is 15 residues long. Trimming at V came to 2 bases and at J to 6 bases, leaving 7 bases not matched to a gene. Germline V CDR1 and CDR2: SGHTA, FQGNSA. Written as DNA, the CDR3 is TGTGCCAGCAGCTTAAGGGGCGGGAGGAGTGATACGCAGTATTTT. It yields the protein CASSLRGGRSDTQYF.

This chain connects TRBV6-1 to TRBJ1-2; no clear D gene. V was clipped by 8 bases and J by 4 bases, with 17 bases between them. Germline loops: CDR1 MNHNS, CDR2 SASEGT. The CDR3 loop spans 14 amino acids. CDR3 region: CASSGLGGAYGYTF. DNA for the CDR3: TGTGCCAGCTCTGGATTAGGTGGAGCCTATGGCTACACCTTC.